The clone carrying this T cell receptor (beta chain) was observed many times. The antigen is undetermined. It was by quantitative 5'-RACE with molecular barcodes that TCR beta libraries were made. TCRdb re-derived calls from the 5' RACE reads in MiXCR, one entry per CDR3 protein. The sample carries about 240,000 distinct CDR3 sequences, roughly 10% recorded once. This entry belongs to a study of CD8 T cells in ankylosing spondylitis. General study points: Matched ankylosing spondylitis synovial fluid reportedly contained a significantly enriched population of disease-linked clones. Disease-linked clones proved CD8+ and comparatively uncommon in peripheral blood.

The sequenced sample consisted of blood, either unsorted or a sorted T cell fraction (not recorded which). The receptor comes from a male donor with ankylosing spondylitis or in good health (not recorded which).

The DNA of the CDR3 is TGTGCCAGCAGTCTCTTGACGGAGAGGTCCTATAATTCACCCCTCCACTTT. This encodes CASSLLTERSYNSPLHF. The V gene is TRBV12-3 or TRBV12-4, the J gene TRBJ1-6; no clear D gene. V was pared by 5 bases and J by 1 base, with 15 bases between. The CDR3 consists of 17 residues.